Listed here are 14 T cell receptor beta chains from one sample, sequenced in a study of cytomegalovirus exposure and HLA in healthy donors. Clones were read by immunoSEQ multiplex PCR, and TCRdb kept only the in-frame ones, dropping some. The table records 70,000 to 85,000 clones, about 95% of them present only once. The sequenced material came from PBMCs. The receptors stem from a woman between 18 and 29 years old in good health and CMV-seropositive.

This chain connects TRBV5-1 to TRBJ2-7; 11 nucleotides align to TRBD2. The trim removed 4 bases at V and 6 bases at J, leaving 9 bases unmatched. Germline CDR1 is SGHRS and CDR2 is YFSETQ. This CDR3 region has 15 residues. The CDR3 nucleotides read TGCGCCAGCAGCAAATCACTAGCGGGAGAATTCGAGCAGTACTTC. This codes for CASSKSLAGEFEQYF.

V gene TRBV6-1 combines with J gene TRBJ1-1; 9 bases agree with TRBD1. CDR1 and CDR2 from the germline V gene are MNHNS and SASEGT. After removal of 7 bases from V and 3 bases from J, the junction contained 9 bases not matched to a gene. CDR3 length: 15 residues. The CDR3 loop reads CASIQGARIDTEAFF. Here the CDR3 DNA reads TGTGCCAGCATACAGGGGGCGCGGATCGACACTGAAGCTTTCTTT.

This clone was seen just once. This chain uses TRBV6-6 with TRBJ1-1; D unresolved. Looked up from germline, CDR1 is MNHNY and CDR2 is SVGAGI (reference sequence). V shed 2 bases and J shed 6 bases, with 13 bases lying between them. CDR3 length: 14 amino acids. CDR3 sequence (DNA): TGTGCCAGCAGTTACGAGGAGTTATCCGCTGAAGCTTTCTTT. Residues: CASSYEELSAEAFF.

The J gene is TRBJ1-1, the V gene TRBV10-3, with D possibly matching TRBD1 (6 bases). This CDR3 has 13 residues. Germline V lookup: CDR1 ENHRY, CDR2 SYGVKD. Trimming cost V 3 bases and J 1 base, with 6 bases left between them. The CDR3 protein is CAISDRGNTEAFF. The CDR3 coding sequence is TGTGCCATCAGTGACAGGGGGAACACTGAAGCTTTCTTT.

This chain connects TRBV29-1 to TRBJ2-7; TRBD1 agrees at 7 bases. With 4 bases clipped from V and 4 bases from J, the junction kept 4 bases outside the gene matches. The CDR3 sequence is 12 residues long. Germline CDR1 and CDR2: SQVTM and ANQGSEA. The CDR3 region has the DNA TGCAGCGTTGGGCAGGGGGATTACGAGCAGTACTTC. Translated: CSVGQGDYEQYF.

The chain combines TRBV9 with TRBJ1-5; D is unclear. V lost 4 bases and J 2 bases, leaving 10 bases between the germline ends. Per the germline V gene, CDR1 is SGDLS and CDR2 is YYNGEE. The CDR3 is made up of 14 amino acids. CDR3 in DNA: TGTGCCAGCAGCCCAGGACTGGGCAATCAGCCCCAGCATTTT. Protein product: CASSPGLGNQPQHF.

The V gene is TRBV29-1, the J gene TRBJ1-1; D is ambiguous. Between the trimmed V and J ends, which lost 5 bases and 5 bases, there was a span of 9 bases. This CDR3 has 11 residues. Germline V gene sequence: CDR1 SQVTM, CDR2 ANQGSEA. CDR3 sequence reads: CSVQEETEAFF. CDR3 DNA: TGCAGCGTTCAGGAGGAGACTGAAGCTTTCTTT.

The chain is built from TRBV10-3 and TRBJ2-2, with 8 bases matching TRBD1. The V segment lost 10 bases and the J segment 1 base; nucleotides outside the gene matches: 5. The CDR3 runs to 14 residues. The germline V gene encodes CDR1 ENHRY and CDR2 SYGVKD. CDR3 DNA: TGTGCCACAATAGGGACAGGGAACACCGGGGAGCTGTTTTTT. Its protein product is CATIGTGNTGELFF.

The CDR3 reads CASSTGQGGPSLAYEQYF. CDR3 DNA: TGTGCCAGCTCTACCGGACAGGGGGGACCAAGTCTCGCCTACGAGCAGTACTTC. The J gene is TRBJ2-7, the V gene TRBV18; 10 nucleotides align to TRBD1. Germline lookup yields CDR1 KGHSH and CDR2 LQKENI. The CDR3 length is 18 residues. J was trimmed by 2 bases and V by 6 bases; bases with no gene match: 16. Looking up the rest from reference TRBV18 and TRBJ2-7 gives the full variable domain: NAGVMQNPRHLVRRRGQEARLRCSPMKGHSHVYWYRQLPEEGLKFMVYLQKENIIDESGMPKERFSAEFPKEGPSILRIQQVVRGDSAAYFCASSTGQGGPSLAYEQYFGPGTRLTVT.

J is TRBJ1-2 and V is TRBV2; weak D call: TRBD1 (6 bases). V lost 6 bases to trimming and J lost 4 bases, with 21 bases between them. The CDR3 extends over 16 amino acids. Germline CDR1 reads SNHLY; CDR2 reads FYNNEI. The CDR3, as DNA: TGTGCCAGCAGAAGGGGGACGGCCCGTAACCTCTATGGCTACACCTTC. Its translation: CASRRGTARNLYGYTF.

CDR3: CASRRGSATDTQYF. CDR3 nucleotides: TGTGCCAGCAGGAGGGGGTCGGCGACAGATACGCAGTATTTT. The V and J genes are TRBV5-5 and TRBJ2-3, with TRBD1 as a possible D gene (6 bases). The germline V gene encodes CDR1 SGHKS and CDR2 YYEKEE (reference sequence). The germline V and J ends were trimmed by 5 bases and 3 bases, with 13 bases remaining between them. The CDR3 contains 14 residues.

J is TRBJ2-5 and V is TRBV7-2; weak D call: TRBD1 (6 bases). CDR3 length equals 16 residues. Trimming cost V 5 bases and J 1 base, with 17 bases left between them. Germline lookup yields CDR1 SGHTA and CDR2 FQGNSA. The CDR3 sequence is CASSPLTGWTQETQYF. The CDR3 bases are TGTGCCAGCAGCCCCCTGACAGGATGGACCCAAGAGACCCAGTACTTC.

This chain uses TRBV7-2 with TRBJ1-4, with D perhaps matching TRBD1 (6 bases). Germline V gives CDR1 SGHTA, CDR2 FQGNSA. V lost 1 base and J lost 7, with 10 bases in between. There are 14 residues in the CDR3. Here the CDR3 DNA reads TGTGCCAGCAGCTTAGGGGGGCCGGGTGAAAAACTGTTTTTT. Translated: CASSLGGPGEKLFF.

The chain joins TRBV10-3 to TRBJ2-7; 8 positions match TRBD2. The CDR3 covers 17 residues. Germline V CDR1 and CDR2: ENHRY, SYGVKD. The ends lost 2 bases at V and 1 base at J; junction bases unmatched: 10. The CDR3 protein is CAISEPSGSGTSYEQYF. CDR3 coding DNA: TGTGCCATCAGTGAGCCCTCGGGTAGCGGGACTTCCTACGAGCAGTACTTC.